Below are 3 T cell receptor beta chains sequenced from a single sample in a study of shared clonotypes between healthy human individuals (dated by TCRdb to between 2020 and 2021). For the CD8 naive samples, CD45RO-negative cells were positively selected for CCR7, yielding a CD45RA+CCR7+ population from which TemRA cells were excluded. The library was produced with the immunoSEQ multiplex PCR assay. TCRdb provides this immuneACCESS table in a form limited to in-frame rearrangements. Some clones are lacking; in checked studies, under half of them reflect an unresolved V gene, and why the rest are absent is not known. This sample lists around 2.1 million clones; about 93% were detected once. The ten most abundant clones make up more than 1.5% of the sample. Sequenced: naive CD8+ T cells from PBMCs. The cell subset or site label corresponds to: CD45RA+CCR7+. Every receptor here comes from a young man in good health. Some clones in this sample may be carry-over from other donors' samples.

The table lists this clone with a count of one. This rearrangement joins TRBV4-1 to TRBJ1-4, with no clear D. The length of the CDR3 is 18 residues. The V end lost 3 bases, the J end lost 0 bases, and 17 bases lay between the germline ends. CDR1 MGHRA and CDR2 YSYEKL come from the germline V gene. CDR3 nucleotides: TGCGCCAGCAGCCACTTTGACCGGGAAAAAGCAACTAATGAAAAACTGTTTTTT. Its protein product is CASSHFDREKATNEKLFF.

Regarding this clone: This probably arose from a read error, given a far larger clone one base away. The same CDR3 can be traced to other DNA sequences in this sample. The chain combines TRBV7-2 with TRBJ2-3, with D hard to call. V lost 1 base, J lost 4 bases, and 3 bases lay in between. There are 12 residues in the CDR3. CDR1 and CDR2 from the germline V gene are SGHTA and FQGNSA. The CDR3 spells CASSLGADTQYF. In nucleotides, the CDR3 is TGTGCCAGCAGCTTAGGGGCAGATACGCAGTATTTT.

V gene TRBV28 combines with J gene TRBJ1-3, with D hard to call. V was clipped by 3 bases and J by 4 bases, with 16 bases between them. Germline V gene data show CDR1 as MDHEN and CDR2 as SYDVKM. The CDR3 runs to 16 residues. This CDR3 is CASSFSRHNGGNTIYF. DNA of the CDR3: TGTGCCAGCAGTTTCTCCCGACATAATGGAGGAAACACCATATATTTT. Combining the CDR3 with reference TRBV28 and TRBJ1-3 gives the whole variable domain DVKVTQSSRYLVKRTGEKVFLECVQDMDHENMFWYRQDPGLGLRLIYFSYDVKMKEKGDIPEGYSVSREKKERFSLILESASTNQTSMYLCASSFSRHNGGNTIYFGEGSWLTVV.